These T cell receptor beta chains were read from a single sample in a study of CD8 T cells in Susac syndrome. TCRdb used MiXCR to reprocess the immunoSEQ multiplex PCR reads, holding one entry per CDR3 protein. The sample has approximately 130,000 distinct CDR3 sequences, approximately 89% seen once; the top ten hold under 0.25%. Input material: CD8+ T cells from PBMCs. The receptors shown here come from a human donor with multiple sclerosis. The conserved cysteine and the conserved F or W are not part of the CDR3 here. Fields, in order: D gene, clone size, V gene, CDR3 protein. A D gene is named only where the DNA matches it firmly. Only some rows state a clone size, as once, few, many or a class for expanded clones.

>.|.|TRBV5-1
ASSLEGSPQH
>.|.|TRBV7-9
ASSPPMRDGYT
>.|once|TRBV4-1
ASSQDAGDYT
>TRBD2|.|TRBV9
ASSVGGTSGSRETQY
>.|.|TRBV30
AWSIGVYYNEQF
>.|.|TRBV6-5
ASSYGVGYEQY
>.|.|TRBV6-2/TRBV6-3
ASSHRVRETQY
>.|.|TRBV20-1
SARPGFGTEAF
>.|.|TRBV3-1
ASSQVLDIGNEQY
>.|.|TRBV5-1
ASSSGPRETQY
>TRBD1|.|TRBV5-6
ASSLETTGGFWYQETQY
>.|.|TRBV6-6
ASSYGSSGGSPLH
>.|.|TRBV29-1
SVDPGSYGYT
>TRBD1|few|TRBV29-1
SVEDGKTGGLETQY
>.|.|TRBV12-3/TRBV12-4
ASSRTVPNQPQH
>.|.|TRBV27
ASSFGGGTGELF
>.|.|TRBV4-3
ASSPGKSGEQY
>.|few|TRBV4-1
ASSQFGGAQDFEQY
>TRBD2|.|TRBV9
ASSPEREWYEQY
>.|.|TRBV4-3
ASSQAASGANVLT
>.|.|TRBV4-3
ASSQDRALGYSTGELF
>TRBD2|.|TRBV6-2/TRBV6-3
ASTGGSSWEEQY
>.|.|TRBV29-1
SGHQGGTEAF
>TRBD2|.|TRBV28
ASSFQTSGVHEQY
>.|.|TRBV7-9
ASSSSGGTYNQPQH
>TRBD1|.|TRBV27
ASGDRTNQPQH
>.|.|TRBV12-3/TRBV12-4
ASSFRMDNIQY
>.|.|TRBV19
ASSYTPGYEQY
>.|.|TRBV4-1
ASSQVQETYEQY
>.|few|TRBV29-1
SVGGTGYEQY
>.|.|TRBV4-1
ASSQTGPNTQY
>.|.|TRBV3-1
ASSQDFGQSEAF
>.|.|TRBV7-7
ASSPLGETQY
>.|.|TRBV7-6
VSSLEADLNTEAF
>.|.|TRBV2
ASSEYENPLSAEKLF
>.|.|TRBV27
ASSLSARSVGYEQY
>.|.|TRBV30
AWSVGAGNQPQH
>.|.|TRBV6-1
ASSPLSSRRGETQY
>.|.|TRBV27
ASSLWAGNKEPQY
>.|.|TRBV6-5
ASSYSLDTEAF
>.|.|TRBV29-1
SVGAANTGELF
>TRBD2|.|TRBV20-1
SVPGLAGIGNEQF
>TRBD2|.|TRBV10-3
AIPGTSGIEQY
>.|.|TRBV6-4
ASSDSAEANTGELF
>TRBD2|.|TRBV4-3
ASSQVAERDTDTQY